These 7 T cell receptor beta chains came from one sample sequenced in a study of T cell repertoires in cytomegalovirus infection. TCRdb recomputed calls from the reads with MiXCR, one row per CDR3 protein. Of about 100,000 distinct CDR3 sequences listed, 20% to 30% are singletons. The sequencing input was CD8+ T cells from PBMCs. The receptors originated from a human donor in good health (CMV status not recorded). Some clones in this sample may be carry-over from other donors' samples.

This clonotype was observed a few times. This chain joins TRBV20-1 and TRBJ2-5; 10 bases are shared with TRBD2. The V gene end was trimmed by 7 bases and the J gene end by 5 bases; junction bases not matched to a gene: 10. Germline V gene data show CDR1 as DFQATT and CDR2 as SNEGSKA (reference sequence). This CDR3 comprises 14 residues. The CDR3 loop is CSVTAGGPLETQYF. CDR3 nucleotides: TGCAGTGTTACAGCGGGGGGGCCGCTGGAGACCCAGTACTTC.

In this sample, this clonotype turned up a few times. The rearrangement joins TRBV5-6 to TRBJ1-5; possibly TRBD1 for D (5 bases). The CDR3 consists of 14 residues. Germline lookup yields CDR1 SGHDT and CDR2 YYEEEE. The ends were cut back, 1 base at V and 2 bases at J, with 7 bases in the middle. CDR3 bases: TGTGCCAGCAGCTTGCTGACAGGCAATCAGCCCCAGCATTTT. Its translation: CASSLLTGNQPQHF.

The V and J genes are TRBV7-8 and TRBJ1-4, with 7 positions matching TRBD1. J gave up 8 bases and V 2 bases, and 5 bases lay outside the gene matches. CDR3 size: 14 residues. CDR1 is SGHVS, CDR2 FQNEAQ, per germline. The DNA for the CDR3 is TGTGCCAGCAGCTTATTACCGGGACAGGAAAAACTGTTTTTT. This gives the protein CASSLLPGQEKLFF.

This clonotype was observed at least ten times. The gene calls are TRBV6-2 or TRBV6-3 and TRBJ2-1; 8 bases map to TRBD2. V lost 8 bases and J lost 5; bases outside the gene matches: 26. Germline CDR1 MNHEY, CDR2 SVGEGT. This CDR3 contains 20 residues. The chain's CDR3 is CASVKLNGRSTSGSDNEQFF. CDR3 DNA: TGTGCCAGCGTCAAACTCAACGGTAGAAGCACTAGCGGATCTGACAATGAGCAGTTCTTC.

This clonotype came up many times. The V gene is TRBV6-1, the J gene TRBJ2-1, with D tentatively TRBD2 (6 bases). Between the trimmed V and J ends, which lost 6 bases and 0 bases, there was a span of 12 bases. CDR1 is MNHNS, CDR2 SASEGT, per germline. The CDR3 is 15 amino acids. The CDR3 loop is CASRSSESSYNEQFF. The CDR3 DNA is TGTGCCAGCAGGTCTAGCGAGAGCTCCTACAATGAGCAGTTCTTC.

The rearrangement links TRBV5-6 to TRBJ2-1, with 7 bases matching TRBD2. With 2 bases clipped from V and 10 bases from J, the junction kept 6 bases outside the gene matches. In germline, CDR1 is SGHDT, CDR2 YYEEEE. The CDR3 is 13 amino acids. CDR3 in amino acids: CASSFGSGAEQFF. The CDR3 DNA is TGTGCCAGCAGCTTTGGGAGCGGGGCCGAGCAGTTCTTC.

As for this clonotype: Since no conserved phenylalanine or tryptophan closes the CDR3, a read error is the likely cause. The chain employs TRBV6-2 or TRBV6-3 and TRBJ2-1; D not certain. Germline values: CDR1 MNHEY, CDR2 SVGEGT. The CDR3 is made up of 14 amino acids. With 2 bases removed from V and 0 bases from J, the gap between germline ends came to 5 bases. The CDR3 reads CASSYGGSYNEQFS. Written as DNA, the CDR3 is TGTGCCAGCAGTTACGGCGGCTCCTACAATGAGCAGTTCTCC.